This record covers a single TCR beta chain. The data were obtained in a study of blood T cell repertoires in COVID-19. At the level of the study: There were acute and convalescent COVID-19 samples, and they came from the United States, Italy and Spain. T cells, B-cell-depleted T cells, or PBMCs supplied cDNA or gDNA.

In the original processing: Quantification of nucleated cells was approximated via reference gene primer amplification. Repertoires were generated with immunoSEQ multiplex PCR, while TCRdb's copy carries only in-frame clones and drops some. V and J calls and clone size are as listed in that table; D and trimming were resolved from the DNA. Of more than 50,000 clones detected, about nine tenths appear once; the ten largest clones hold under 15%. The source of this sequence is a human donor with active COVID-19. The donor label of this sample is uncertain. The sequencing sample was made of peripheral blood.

The CDR3, as DNA: TGTGCCAGCAGCAAAGCGCTCGGGGCAGGGGCAGGAGCTAATGAAAAACTGTTTTTT. Protein: CASSKALGAGAGANEKLFF. The gene calls are TRBV21-1 and TRBJ1-4; the table's D call TRBD1 went unverified against the DNA. TRBV21-1 constitutes a pseudogene. CDR3 size: 19 residues.